This T cell receptor (beta chain) stems from a study of OX40 agonist ivuxolimab in advanced cancers. Study-level findings and limits: Circulating CD4+ and CD8+ T cells showed clonal expansion by week 6 at 0.1 to 3.0 mg/kg.

With respect to this clone: The antigen is undetermined.

Clones were read by immunoSEQ multiplex PCR, and TCRdb kept only the in-frame ones, dropping some. Here the sample spans approximately 59,000 clones, about 81% being singletons. It was autoimmune disease history or systemic immunosuppression that excluded patients. The CDR3 loop spans 14 amino acids. V lost 6 bases and J lost 0; bases outside the gene matches: 1. Germline values: CDR1 SGHVS, CDR2 FQNEAQ. This receptor was obtained from an adult with an advanced solid tumor such as melanoma, head and neck, liver or kidney cancer. The sample was CD4+ or CD8+ T cells sorted from blood, taken in a trial of the OX40 agonist ivuxolimab. The rearrangement uses TRBV7-8 and TRBJ2-3; 9 bases match TRBD2. CDR3 bases: TGTGCCAGCAGGGCGGGGGGGAGCACAGATACGCAGTATTTT. It specifies CASRAGGSTDTQYF.